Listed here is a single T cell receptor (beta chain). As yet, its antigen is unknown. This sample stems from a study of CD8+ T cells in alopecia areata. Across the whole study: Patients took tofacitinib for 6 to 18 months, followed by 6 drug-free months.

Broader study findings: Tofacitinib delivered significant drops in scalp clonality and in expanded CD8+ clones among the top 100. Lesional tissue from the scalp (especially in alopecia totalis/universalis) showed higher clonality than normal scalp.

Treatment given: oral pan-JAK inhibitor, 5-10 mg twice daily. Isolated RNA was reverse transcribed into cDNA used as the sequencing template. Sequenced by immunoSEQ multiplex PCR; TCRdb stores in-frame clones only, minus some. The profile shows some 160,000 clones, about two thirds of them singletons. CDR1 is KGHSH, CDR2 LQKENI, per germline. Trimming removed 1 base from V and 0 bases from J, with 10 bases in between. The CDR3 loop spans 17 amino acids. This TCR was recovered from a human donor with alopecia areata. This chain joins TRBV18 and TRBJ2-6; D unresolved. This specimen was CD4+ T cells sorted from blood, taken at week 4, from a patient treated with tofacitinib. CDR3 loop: CASSPRSTGSGANVLTF. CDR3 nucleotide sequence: TGTGCCAGCTCACCACGCTCGACGGGCTCTGGGGCCAACGTCCTGACTTTC.